The 31 T cell receptor beta chains presented below share a single source sample, sequenced in a study of post-analysis software for immune sequencing data. The antigens of these receptors remain unknown. Prepared TCR beta cDNA libraries contained unique molecular identifiers. TCRdb re-called the PCR reads with MiXCR, one entry per CDR3 protein. The repertoire includes about 540,000 distinct CDR3 sequences, 30% to 40% of them detected once, and roughly 6% sits in the top ten. Study-wide findings and caveats: TRBV segments more frequent in patients than in controls numbered several and included TRBV5-6, TRBV5-1 and TRBV20-1.

Sequenced: blood. All receptors come from a girl aged 2 to 17 with multiple sclerosis.

This clonotype was detected many times. This chain connects TRBV10-3 to TRBJ2-2; 9 nucleotides match TRBD2. There are 15 residues in the CDR3. Trimming removed 11 bases from V and 1 base from J; junction bases left unmatched: 8. Germline assignment: CDR1 ENHRY and CDR2 SYGVKD. This CDR3 reads CALKRGAGNTGELFF. Here the CDR3 DNA reads TGTGCCTTAAAGCGGGGGGCCGGGAACACCGGGGAGCTGTTTTTT.

The chain carries TRBV5-1 and TRBJ2-6; no clear D. The length of the CDR3 is 17 residues. Germline V gene data show CDR1 as SGHRS and CDR2 as YFSETQ. The V end lost 0 bases, the J end lost 2 bases, and 12 bases lay between the germline ends. In DNA, the CDR3 is TGCGCCAGCAGCTTGGCCCTCTCAAGGGCTGGGGCCAACGTCCTGACTTTC. This encodes CASSLALSRAGANVLTF.

This clonotype was recorded a few times. This sequence joins TRBV18 and TRBJ1-4, with a tentative D call TRBD1 (5 bases). CDR1 and CDR2 from the germline V gene are KGHSH and LQKENI. The CDR3 totals 14 residues. The V end lost 3 bases, the J end lost 8 bases, and 13 bases lay between the germline ends. In DNA, the CDR3 is TGTGCCAGCTCACCCGGGACGCGTGGGGAAAAACTGTTTTTT. Translation: CASSPGTRGEKLFF.

The chain combines TRBV5-6 with TRBJ1-2; TRBD1 matches 8 bases. Per germline, CDR1 SGHDT and CDR2 YYEEEE. Trimming at V came to 7 bases and at J to 0 bases, leaving 8 bases not matched to a gene. The CDR3 totals 15 residues. CDR3 amino acids: CASREKTGANYGYTF. As DNA, the CDR3 is TGTGCCAGCCGCGAGAAGACAGGGGCTAACTATGGCTACACCTTC.

V is TRBV6-6 and J is TRBJ2-2; D not resolved. This CDR3 is built from 15 residues. Trimming removed 2 bases from V and 4 bases from J, with 11 bases in between. Germline V gene sequence: CDR1 MNHNY, CDR2 SVGAGI (reference sequence). CDR3 in amino acids: CASSYDGPFTGELFF. For the CDR3, the DNA is TGTGCCAGCAGTTACGATGGGCCTTTCACCGGGGAGCTGTTTTTT.

About this clonotype itself: Germline is not matched at one junction end, which may reflect a read error. The chain recombines TRBV6-2 or TRBV6-3 with TRBJ1-2; D not resolved. Germline V gives CDR1 MNHEY, CDR2 SVGEGT. The CDR3 length is 14 residues. CDR3 amino acids: CANSYSREDYGYTF. For the CDR3, the DNA is TGTGCCAACAGTTACTCCCGGGAGGACTATGGCTACACCTTC.

This clonotype was recorded a few times. CDR3 DNA sequence: TGTGCCAGCAGCTTACGCAGCGGACCTCGACAGGGGACACTATACGAGCAGTACTTC. Protein sequence: CASSLRSGPRQGTLYEQYF. The chain uses TRBV7-2 and TRBJ2-7; TRBD1 agrees at 8 bases. Germline CDR1 and CDR2: SGHTA and FQGNSA. CDR3 length: 19 residues. Trimming removed 2 bases from V and 4 bases from J; junction bases left unmatched: 19.

This clonotype was counted between two and nine times. The rearrangement uses TRBV7-6 and TRBJ1-6, with a weak D call TRBD1 (6 bases). The length of the CDR3 is 15 residues. Germline CDR1 and CDR2: SGHVS and FNYEAQ. Trimming took off 5 bases at V and 3 bases at J, with 11 bases between the two ends. CDR3 loop: CASSPDSFYNSPLHF. Written as DNA, the CDR3 is TGTGCCAGCAGCCCGGACAGTTTCTATAATTCACCCCTCCACTTT.

In its sample, this clonotype was seen a few times. The V and J genes are TRBV12-3 or TRBV12-4 and TRBJ1-4; possible D gene TRBD1, 5 bases. The length of the CDR3 is 15 residues. The V and J ends lost 4 bases and 0 bases respectively, with 9 bases between them. CDR3 nucleotide sequence: TGTGCCAGCAGTTCGACGACAGCAACTAATGAAAAACTGTTTTTT. As protein: CASSSTTATNEKLFF.

This clonotype was counted between two and nine times. CDR3 DNA sequence: TGTGCCAGCAGCAACGGGCCCGACAGGGCCTACGAGCAGTACTTC. Translating gives CASSNGPDRAYEQYF. The chain recombines TRBV6-6 with TRBJ2-7; 7 bases are a match to TRBD1. The CDR3 has 15 residues. With 6 bases clipped from V and 2 bases from J, the junction kept 10 bases outside the gene matches. Germline CDR1 reads MNHNY; CDR2 reads SVGAGI (reference sequence).

This chain uses TRBV6-1 with TRBJ2-5; D may correspond to TRBD1 or TRBD2 (6 bases each). The J call may be mistaken, given a closer DNA end match to TRBJ2-1. The CDR3 is 13 residues long. Germline-derived CDR1 and CDR2 are MNHNS and SASEGT. The CDR3 bases are TGTGCCAGCATCCGGGGGCTTCAAGAGACCCAGTTCTTC. Protein sequence: CASIRGLQETQFF.

The rearrangement uses TRBV5-1 and TRBJ2-7, with D tentatively TRBD2 (7 bases). Between the trimmed V and J ends, which lost 1 base and 2 bases, there was a span of 22 bases. CDR1 is SGHRS, CDR2 YFSETQ, per germline. The CDR3 contains 18 residues. The CDR3 nucleotides read TGCGCCAGCAGCTTGTTTACGGGGAGGGGGACCGGGACCTACGAGCAGTACTTC. Protein sequence: CASSLFTGRGTGTYEQYF.

This clonotype showed up just a few times. The rearrangement joins TRBV6-5 to TRBJ2-1; 7 bases match TRBD1. The ends lost 2 bases at V and 3 bases at J; junction bases unmatched: 7. The CDR3 spans 16 residues. CDR1 is MNHEY, CDR2 SVGAGI, per germline. CDR3 in amino acids: CASSYPTGRGYNEQFF. The CDR3 region has the DNA TGTGCCAGCAGTTACCCGACAGGGAGAGGCTACAATGAGCAGTTCTTC.

The V gene is TRBV9, the J gene TRBJ2-3, with D perhaps TRBD1 or TRBD2 (6 bases each). This CDR3 spans 16 amino acids. The V gene lost 0 bases and the J gene lost 3 bases, with 14 bases spanning the gap. Germline CDR1 and CDR2: SGDLS and YYNGEE. CDR3 protein: CASSVVGPGATDTQYF. The CDR3 DNA reads as TGTGCCAGCAGCGTAGTGGGACCGGGGGCTACAGATACGCAGTATTTT.

This clonotype was recorded a few times. The chain uses TRBV5-1 and TRBJ2-2; 10 bases line up with TRBD2. The V gene end was trimmed by 4 bases and the J gene end by 6 bases; junction bases not matched to a gene: 6. Germline V gene data show CDR1 as SGHRS and CDR2 as YFSETQ. This CDR3 has 15 amino acids. This chain's CDR3 is CASSTLAGAAGELFF. In DNA form, the CDR3 reads TGCGCCAGCAGCACCCTAGCGGGGGCGGCCGGGGAGCTGTTTTTT.

The chain joins TRBV5-1 to TRBJ2-7; D remains unclear. Trimming took 5 bases from V and 7 from J, leaving 13 bases between them. This CDR3 region has 12 residues. The germline V gene has CDR1 SGHRS and CDR2 YFSETQ. CDR3 nucleotide sequence: TGCGCCAGCAGAAGGACCGATAATGAGCAGTACTTC. Its translation is CASRRTDNEQYF.

This clonotype was seen a handful of times. The chain employs TRBV11-2 and TRBJ2-7; D may be TRBD2 (6 bases). Germline V gives CDR1 SGHAT, CDR2 FQNNGV. CDR3 length: 13 residues. V gave up 4 bases and J gave up 10 bases, with 17 bases separating them. CDR3: CASSSSAGGSQYF. Here the CDR3 DNA reads TGTGCCAGCAGCTCTAGCGCTGGGGGGTCCCAGTACTTC.

This chain connects TRBV25-1 to TRBJ1-5; D gene unclear. Germline V lookup: CDR1 MGHDK, CDR2 SYGVNS. The V end lost 1 base, the J end lost 5 bases, and 9 bases lay between the germline ends. This CDR3 spans 14 amino acids. The chain's CDR3 is CASSEWERDQPQHF. CDR3 nucleotides: TGTGCCAGCAGTGAATGGGAACGGGATCAGCCCCAGCATTTT. Supplemented by reference TRBV25-1 and TRBJ1-5, the full variable domain reads EADIYQTPRYLVIGTGKKITLECSQTMGHDKMYWYQQDPGMELHLIHYSYGVNSTEKGDLSSESTVSRIRTEHFPLTLESARPSHTSQYLCASSEWERDQPQHFGDGTRLSIL.

Only a few counts were recorded for this clonotype. The V and J genes are TRBV20-1 and TRBJ2-5; D is perhaps TRBD2 (6 bases). Trimming took 4 bases from V and 1 from J, leaving 16 bases between them. The CDR3 has 15 residues. Germline loops: CDR1 DFQATT, CDR2 SNEGSKA (reference sequence). CDR3 bases: TGCAGTGCTAACTTCGGGACTTCAAGCCAAGAGACCCAGTACTTC. This translates into CSANFGTSSQETQYF.

This chain connects TRBV7-3 to TRBJ1-1; unclear D gene. CDR1 SGHTA and CDR2 FQGTGA come from the germline V gene. V lost 5 bases and J lost 1, with 14 bases in between. The CDR3 consists of 15 residues. The CDR3 spells CASSPRPGPNTEAFF. In nucleotides, the CDR3 is TGTGCCAGCAGCCCCCGCCCCGGACCGAACACTGAAGCTTTCTTT.

This chain links TRBV12-3 or TRBV12-4 with TRBJ2-3; 10 nucleotides agree with TRBD2. The J segment lost 4 bases and the V segment lost 5 bases, leaving 6 bases of the junction unmatched. The CDR3 is 15 amino acids. The CDR3 coding sequence is TGTGCCAGCAGTCCCCTAGCGGGGGTTCCAGATACGCAGTATTTT. It translates to CASSPLAGVPDTQYF.

The chain couples TRBV6-5 to TRBJ2-5, with 7 nucleotides matching TRBD2. The CDR3 length is 19 residues. Germline V gene lookup returns CDR1 MNHEY and CDR2 SVGAGI. Unmatched junction bases numbered 22, after V lost 4 bases and J lost 5 bases. The CDR3 loop is CASSSTPFGGKGSRETQYF. Here the CDR3 DNA reads TGTGCCAGCAGTTCCACGCCCTTCGGGGGGAAGGGTTCGCGGGAGACCCAGTACTTC.

This clonotype was counted only a few times. CDR3 sequence reads: CAISSGRNYGYTF. Here the CDR3 DNA reads TGTGCCATCAGTTCCGGGAGGAACTATGGCTACACCTTC. This rearrangement joins TRBV10-3 to TRBJ1-2; D gene unclear. The CDR3 is 13 residues long. Trimming removed 5 bases from V and 2 bases from J, with 9 bases in between. The germline V gene has CDR1 ENHRY and CDR2 SYGVKD.

This clonotype showed up just a few times. CDR3 residues: CSARTGDNSPLHF. The CDR3 DNA is TGCAGTGCTAGGACAGGGGATAATTCACCCCTCCACTTT. The J gene is TRBJ1-6, the V gene TRBV20-1; TRBD1 aligns across 8 bases. Trimming removed 3 bases from V and 5 bases from J; junction bases left unmatched: 0. The V gene's germline CDR1 is DFQATT and CDR2 SNEGSKA (reference sequence). The CDR3 is 13 residues long.

This chain joins TRBV11-2 and TRBJ2-1; D possibly uses TRBD1 or TRBD2 (5 bases each). With 0 bases removed from V and 3 bases from J, the gap between germline ends came to 12 bases. This CDR3 spans 16 amino acids. The germline V gene encodes CDR1 SGHAT and CDR2 FQNNGV. CDR3 region: CASSLDVGVFYNEQFF. CDR3 nucleotides: TGTGCCAGCAGCTTAGACGTGGGGGTCTTCTACAATGAGCAGTTCTTC. Using reference TRBV11-2 and TRBJ2-1 for the parts outside the CDR3, the full variable domain is EAGVAQSPRYKIIEKRQSVAFWCNPISGHATLYWYQQILGQGPKLLIQFQNNGVVDDSQLPKDRFSAERLKGVDSTLKIQPAKLEDSAVYLCASSLDVGVFYNEQFFGPGTRLTVL.

This clonotype was seen a single time. This chain connects TRBV10-3 to TRBJ1-6, with unresolved D. Germline CDR1 ENHRY, CDR2 SYGVKD. V lost 3 bases, J lost 0 bases, and 15 bases lay in between. The CDR3 runs 18 residues. The CDR3 protein is CAISDDLQAGSYNSPLHF. The CDR3 bases are TGTGCCATCAGTGACGACCTGCAAGCGGGCTCCTATAATTCACCCCTCCACTTT.

The gene calls are TRBV20-1 and TRBJ2-2; D perhaps matches TRBD2 (5 bases). The V end lost 5 bases, the J end lost 1 base, and 11 bases lay between the germline ends. Germline CDR1 is DFQATT and CDR2 is SNEGSKA (reference sequence). CDR3 length equals 14 residues. The CDR3 nucleotides read TGCAGTGCTCCCCGAACTAGGAACACCGGGGAGCTGTTTTTT. Translation gives CSAPRTRNTGELFF.

This clonotype has a handful of counts. The CDR3 region has the DNA TGCAGTGCTAAGCAGAACAATGAGCAGTTCTTC. This codes for CSAKQNNEQFF. This sequence joins TRBV20-1 and TRBJ2-1; unclear D gene. Germline V gene data show CDR1 as DFQATT and CDR2 as SNEGSKA (reference sequence). This CDR3 has 11 residues. Trimming pared 4 bases from V and 5 bases from J, leaving 6 bases between.

In its sample, this clonotype was seen once. The conserved final phenylalanine or tryptophan is absent from the CDR3, which likely points to a read error. The V and J genes are TRBV6-6 and TRBJ2-7, with 8 nucleotides matching TRBD1. Germline V gene sequence: CDR1 MNHNY, CDR2 SVGAGI (reference sequence). This CDR3 spans 17 amino acids. After removal of 1 base from V and 0 bases from J, the junction contained 8 bases not matched to a gene. The CDR3 sequence is CASSYYGGTGNSYEQYS. CDR3 DNA sequence: TGTGCCAGCAGTTACTACGGAGGGACAGGCAACTCCTACGAGCAGTACTCC.

This clonotype showed up just a few times. V usage is TRBV20-1 and J usage is TRBJ2-3, with TRBD1 as a possible D gene (5 bases). The CDR3 runs to 15 residues. The V gene lost 1 base and the J gene lost 1 base, with 12 bases spanning the gap. CDR1 is DFQATT, CDR2 SNEGSKA, per germline (reference sequence). As DNA, the CDR3 is TGCAGTGCTAGAGCTCGTGGGGCGGGCACAGATACGCAGTATTTT. It yields the protein CSARARGAGTDTQYF.

The V and J genes are TRBV7-8 and TRBJ2-3; tentatively, D is TRBD1 or TRBD2 (6 bases each). This CDR3 has 17 amino acids. Germline V gene data show CDR1 as SGHVS and CDR2 as FQNEAQ. Trimming removed 1 base at V and 2 bases at J, with 16 bases between. CDR3 DNA: TGTGCCAGCAGCTTAGAGTTCGGGGGCCACTACACAGATACGCAGTATTTT. Translating it yields CASSLEFGGHYTDTQYF.